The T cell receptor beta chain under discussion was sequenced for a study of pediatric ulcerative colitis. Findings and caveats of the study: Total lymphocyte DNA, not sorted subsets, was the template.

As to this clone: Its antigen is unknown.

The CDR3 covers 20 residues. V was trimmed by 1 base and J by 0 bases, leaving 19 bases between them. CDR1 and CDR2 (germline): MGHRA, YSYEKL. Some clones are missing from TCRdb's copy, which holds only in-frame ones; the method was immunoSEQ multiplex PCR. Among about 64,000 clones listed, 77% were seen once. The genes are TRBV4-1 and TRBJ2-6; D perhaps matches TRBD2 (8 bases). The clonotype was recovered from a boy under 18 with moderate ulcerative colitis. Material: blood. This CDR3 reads CASSQVSGTVFSSGANVLTF. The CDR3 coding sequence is TGCGCCAGCAGCCAAGTTAGCGGGACAGTGTTCTCCTCTGGGGCCAACGTCCTGACTTTC.